The 23 T cell receptor beta chains below all came from one sample that was sequenced in a study of cytomegalovirus exposure and HLA in healthy donors. The PCR made use of 60 Vbeta and 13 Jbeta primers. Profiled with immunoSEQ multiplex PCR; TCRdb holds only in-frame clones, not every one. The sample has some 150,000 clones, about 86% seen once; the top ten hold 4% to 5%. Sequencing was done on a sample of PBMCs. Receptor source: a man in his forties in good health and CMV-seropositive.

Here the CDR3 DNA reads TGTGCCAGCAGCTTAACGTCGGCAGGGGGCTTGGGGGAGACCCAGTACTTC. It codes for CASSLTSAGGLGETQYF. The chain employs TRBV7-3 and TRBJ2-5; 8 positions agree with TRBD1. The CDR3 totals 17 residues. CDR1 and CDR2 (germline): SGHTA, FQGTGA. V lost 0 bases and J lost 5; bases outside the gene matches: 11.

This chain connects TRBV7-9 to TRBJ2-7; 8 bases line up with TRBD1. Germline V CDR1 and CDR2: SEHNR, FQNEAQ (reference sequence). The trim removed 0 bases at V and 4 bases at J, leaving 8 bases unmatched. This CDR3 is built from 16 residues. Here the CDR3 DNA reads TGTGCCAGCAGCTTAGCTCTGGGGGGACAGGCATACGAGCAGTACTTC. It encodes CASSLALGGQAYEQYF.

This clone was seen once. The chain joins TRBV5-5 to TRBJ1-1; a weak D match, TRBD1 (5 bases). V lost 4 bases, J lost 0 bases, and 13 bases lay in between. CDR1 is SGHKS and CDR2 is YYEKEE in the germline V gene (reference sequence). The CDR3 extends over 15 amino acids. The CDR3 reads CASSPVARVNTEAFF. The CDR3 DNA reads TGTGCCAGCAGCCCCGTGGCCAGGGTGAACACTGAAGCTTTCTTT.

The chain links TRBV2 to TRBJ2-1; 8 bases are shared with TRBD2. This CDR3 region has 15 residues. Germline values: CDR1 SNHLY, CDR2 FYNNEI. The ends lost 8 bases at V and 5 bases at J; junction bases unmatched: 11. The CDR3, as DNA: TGTGCCAGCCTCGGACGGGAGGGGCTCAACAATGAGCAGTTCTTC. It yields the protein CASLGREGLNNEQFF.

The rearrangement joins TRBV18 to TRBJ1-2, with TRBD1 identical over 9 bases. CDR3 length equals 18 residues. The V gene end was trimmed by 2 bases and the J gene end by 4 bases; junction bases not matched to a gene: 14. Germline V gene data show CDR1 as KGHSH and CDR2 as LQKENI. The CDR3 DNA is TGTGCCAGCTCACCAAACCTCTCCCTCATGACAGGGGGCTATGGCTACACCTTC. Its protein is CASSPNLSLMTGGYGYTF.

This chain uses TRBV19 with TRBJ1-1, with D tentatively TRBD1 (5 bases). The CDR3 totals 17 residues. The germline gives CDR1 LNHDA, CDR2 SQIVND (reference sequence). V was shortened by 4 bases and J by 2 bases, with 20 bases between the two germline ends. CDR3 coding DNA: TGTGCCAGTAGTAGCCCCCAGCGGGGGACCGTTAACACTGAAGCTTTCTTT. It specifies CASSSPQRGTVNTEAFF.

The chain uses TRBV5-1 and TRBJ2-3, with 7 bases lining up with TRBD1. The germline gives CDR1 SGHRS, CDR2 YFSETQ. This CDR3 spans 15 amino acids. Trimming took 4 bases from V and 2 from J; bases not matched to a gene: 7. The CDR3 bases are TGCGCCAGCAGCCCGCAGGGGGTTCCCACAGATACGCAGTATTTT. Amino acids: CASSPQGVPTDTQYF.

The J gene is TRBJ1-2, the V gene TRBV29-1; no definite D call. Germline V gives CDR1 SQVTM, CDR2 ANQGSEA. Deletions cut 1 base from V and 2 bases from J, with 5 bases between. The CDR3 runs 12 residues. CDR3 residues: CSVEGQNYGYTF. The CDR3 DNA is TGCAGCGTTGAAGGACAAAACTATGGCTACACCTTC.

The chain is built from TRBV11-2 and TRBJ2-1; TRBD2 matches at 8 bases. Trimming at V came to 6 bases and at J to 7 bases, leaving 11 bases not matched to a gene. This CDR3 is 15 amino acids long. Per the germline V gene, CDR1 is SGHAT and CDR2 is FQNNGV. The CDR3 loop is CASSRGGLVLNEQFF. The CDR3 nucleotides read TGTGCCAGCAGTCGGGGGGGACTAGTATTGAATGAGCAGTTCTTC.

The V and J genes are TRBV5-6 and TRBJ2-7; no clear D. In germline, CDR1 is SGHDT, CDR2 YYEEEE. Between the trimmed V and J ends, which lost 1 base and 3 bases, there was a span of 5 bases. The CDR3 length is 12 residues. CDR3 bases: TGTGCCAGCAGCTTGTCAGGCTACGAGCAGTACTTC. Translating it yields CASSLSGYEQYF.

The genes are TRBV5-1 and TRBJ2-3; 12 bases are shared with TRBD2. V trimming: 0 bases; J trimming: 0 bases; junction bases outside the gene matches: 5. The CDR3 runs to 18 residues. Germline CDR1 reads SGHRS; CDR2 reads YFSETQ. The CDR3: CASSLDGLAGRSTDTQYF. CDR3 bases: TGCGCCAGCAGCTTGGACGGACTAGCGGGGCGTAGCACAGATACGCAGTATTTT.

The V and J genes are TRBV7-6 and TRBJ1-1; no clear D. The germline gives CDR1 SGHVS, CDR2 FNYEAQ. The CDR3 spans 15 residues. The V and J ends lost 5 bases and 0 bases respectively, with 13 bases between them. The chain's CDR3 is CASSPPGGMNTEAFF. As DNA, the CDR3 is TGTGCCAGCAGCCCCCCGGGTGGAATGAACACTGAAGCTTTCTTT. Together with reference TRBV7-6 and TRBJ1-1, the CDR3 gives the full variable domain: GAGVSQSPRYKVTKRGQDVALRCDPISGHVSLYWYRQALGQGPEFLTYFNYEAQQDKSGLPNDRFSAERPEGSISTLTIQRTEQRDSAMYRCASSPPGGMNTEAFFGQGTRLTVV.

The V and J genes are TRBV7-8 and TRBJ1-2, with a tentative D call TRBD1 (6 bases). This CDR3 region has 14 residues. The V gene's germline CDR1 is SGHVS and CDR2 FQNEAQ. Trimming stripped 0 bases from V and 2 bases from J, with 7 bases between. The DNA for the CDR3 is TGTGCCAGCAGCTTAGCCACAGGGAACTATGGCTACACCTTC. This encodes CASSLATGNYGYTF.

This clone was recorded a few times. The chain is built from TRBV10-2 and TRBJ2-7, with TRBD2 identical over 11 bases. Germline CDR1 and CDR2: WSHSY and SAAADI. CDR3 size: 14 residues. The V and J ends lost 7 bases and 0 bases, in that order; junction bases with no gene match: 2. The CDR3 loop reads CASITSGGSYEQYF. For the CDR3, the DNA is TGCGCCAGCATTACTAGCGGGGGCTCCTACGAGCAGTACTTC.

This chain links TRBV5-4 with TRBJ1-2; D gene ambiguous. Germline V gives CDR1 SGHNT, CDR2 YYREEE (reference sequence). V lost 0 bases to trimming and J lost 4 bases, with 10 bases between them. The CDR3 is 14 residues long. The CDR3 loop reads CASSLGVKSYGYTF. The CDR3 DNA reads as TGTGCCAGCAGCTTGGGAGTCAAGAGCTATGGCTACACCTTC.

With respect to this clone: One junction end disagrees with the germline gene, perhaps due to a read error. The chain has TRBV5-4 and TRBJ2-7; 14 nucleotides match TRBD2. Per the germline V gene, CDR1 is SGHNT and CDR2 is YYREEE (reference sequence). CDR3 length equals 15 residues. The DNA for the CDR3 is TGTGCCAGCAGCCCCGGGACTAGCGGGAGCTATGGGTATCACTTC. Its translation: CASSPGTSGSYGYHF.

The chain recombines TRBV7-9 with TRBJ2-1, with TRBD2 identical over 7 bases. The germline V gene encodes CDR1 SEHNR and CDR2 FQNEAQ (reference sequence). The CDR3 has 14 residues. V shed 2 bases, J shed 8 bases, and the junction held 6 bases outside the gene matches. CDR3 amino acids: CASSLTGGSDEQFF. CDR3 sequence (DNA): TGTGCCAGCAGCTTAACGGGAGGCTCTGATGAGCAGTTCTTC.

The chain links TRBV5-1 to TRBJ2-1, with D possibly TRBD1 on 6 matching bases. Germline CDR1 is SGHRS and CDR2 is YFSETQ. Trimming cost V 2 bases and J 2 bases, with 14 bases left between them. The CDR3 sequence is 16 residues long. The CDR3 spells CASSLQGPPAYNEQFF. The CDR3 DNA sequence: TGCGCCAGCAGCTTACAGGGTCCTCCGGCCTACAATGAGCAGTTCTTC. Filled out from reference TRBV5-1 and TRBJ2-1, the complete variable domain reads KAGVTQTPRYLIKTRGQQVTLSCSPISGHRSVSWYQQTPGQGLQFLFEYFSETQRNKGNFPGRFSGRQFSNSRSEMNVSTLELGDSALYLCASSLQGPPAYNEQFFGPGTRLTVL.

The rearrangement links TRBV5-6 to TRBJ1-1; 9 nucleotides agree with TRBD1. V trimming: 4 bases; J trimming: 13 bases; junction bases outside the gene matches: 17. Per the germline V gene, CDR1 is SGHDT and CDR2 is YYEEEE. The CDR3 length is 15 residues. This CDR3 reads CASSAGDREFPAGFF. Here the CDR3 DNA reads TGTGCCAGCAGCGCCGGGGACAGGGAGTTTCCGGCCGGTTTCTTT.

The gene calls are TRBV9 and TRBJ2-3; possible D gene TRBD2, 6 bases. In germline, CDR1 is SGDLS, CDR2 YYNGEE. V lost 4 bases and J lost 2, with 14 bases in between. This CDR3 has 15 amino acids. CDR3 sequence reads: CASSSGQLFTDTQYF. CDR3 in DNA: TGTGCCAGCAGCAGCGGGCAGCTTTTCACAGATACGCAGTATTTT.

The chain links TRBV6-1 to TRBJ2-5; TRBD1 matches at 8 bases. The CDR3 runs 14 residues. Losses at the gene ends were 6 bases for V and 1 base for J; bases not matched to a gene: 4. Germline CDR1 is MNHNS and CDR2 is SASEGT. CDR3 nucleotides: TGTGCCAGCAGAACAGGACAGGGCCAAGAGACCCAGTACTTC. Encoded protein: CASRTGQGQETQYF.

The chain employs TRBV9 and TRBJ1-1; D is unclear. The CDR3 runs 14 residues. The ends were cut back, 0 bases at V and 0 bases at J, with 6 bases in the middle. CDR1 and CDR2 (germline): SGDLS, YYNGEE. The CDR3 DNA reads as TGTGCCAGCAGCGTAGAATCTGTGAACACTGAAGCTTTCTTT. This codes for CASSVESVNTEAFF.

The rearrangement joins TRBV10-3 to TRBJ1-1, with D uncertain. CDR3 length: 14 amino acids. CDR1 ENHRY and CDR2 SYGVKD come from the germline V gene. V lost 7 bases to trimming and J lost 1 base, with 13 bases between them. DNA of the CDR3: TGTGCCATCACCGCGACAATTGGGAACACTGAAGCTTTCTTT. Its protein is CAITATIGNTEAFF.